The rows below give T cell receptor beta chains drawn from one sample of a study of T cell responses to AZD1222 COVID-19 vaccine. Profiling relied on immunoSEQ multiplex PCR, and the TCRdb table lists in-frame clones only, not all of them. Of about 97,000 clones listed, 88% are singletons. The source was peripheral blood, collected on day 0 of AZD1222 vaccination. These receptors originate from an adult in good health. CDR3s include the opening cysteine and the closing phenylalanine or tryptophan. Each record gives: clone size, J gene, D gene, V gene, CDR3 DNA, CDR3 protein. A D gene is named only where the DNA matches it firmly. A clone size is listed for some rows: how often the clone was seen (once, few, many), or a class if it is expanded.

>-|TRBJ1-4|-|TRBV11-2
TGTGCCAGCAGACGAGACAGGAGGGCTGAAAAACTGTTTTTT
CASRRDRRAEKLFF
>-|TRBJ2-5|-|TRBV6-2/TRBV6-3
TGTGCCAGCAGTCCCAGAGGACAGTCTAAAGAGACCCAGTACTTC
CASSPRGQSKETQYF
>-|TRBJ2-3|-|TRBV28
TGTGCCAGCAGTGGTGCGGGGCTAGCAGTGCAGTATTTT
CASSGAGLAVQYF
>-|TRBJ1-5|-|TRBV28
TGTGCCAGCAGACCTTACAGGGACGGCAATCAGCCCCAGCATTTT
CASRPYRDGNQPQHF
>-|TRBJ2-5|TRBD2|TRBV7-6
TGTGCCAGCAGCCCCCGGGGGGGATACCAAGAGACCCAGTACTTC
CASSPRGGYQETQYF
>-|TRBJ1-2|-|TRBV10-3
TGTGCCATCAGTGAGCACGGTAACTATGGCTACACCTTC
CAISEHGNYGYTF
>-|TRBJ1-3|TRBD1|TRBV11-2
TGTGCCAGCAGCCCAATACAGGGGGCTCTTGGAAACACCATATATTTT
CASSPIQGALGNTIYF
>-|TRBJ1-2|-|TRBV30
TGTGCCTGGGGCAGGGGAGAGTATGGCGGCTACACCTTC
CAWGRGEYGGYTF
>once|TRBJ1-1|-|TRBV19
TGTGCCAGTAGGGTAGGGAGGGGGATCACTGAAGCTTTCTTT
CASRVGRGITEAFF
>-|TRBJ1-5|-|TRBV4-2
TGTGCCAGCAGCCACCCCGGACGGAGCAATCAGCCCCAGCATTTT
CASSHPGRSNQPQHF
>-|TRBJ1-1|TRBD1|TRBV6-1
TGTGCCAGCAGTGAAAAGGACAGGGTAACTGAAGCTTTCTTT
CASSEKDRVTEAFF
>-|TRBJ1-2|-|TRBV19
TGTGCCAGTAGTAATCAGCGCTATGGCTACACCTTC
CASSNQRYGYTF